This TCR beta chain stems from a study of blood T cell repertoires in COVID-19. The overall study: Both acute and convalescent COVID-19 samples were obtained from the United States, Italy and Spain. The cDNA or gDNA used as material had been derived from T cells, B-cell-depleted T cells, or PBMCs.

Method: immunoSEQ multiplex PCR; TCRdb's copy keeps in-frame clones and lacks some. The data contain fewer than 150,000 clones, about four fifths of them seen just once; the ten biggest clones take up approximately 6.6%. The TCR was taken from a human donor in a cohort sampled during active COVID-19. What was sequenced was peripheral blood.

The CDR3 sequence is CSASSLSPGHTEAFF. The DNA of the CDR3 is TGCAGTGCTAGTTCCTTATCGCCTGGGCACACTGAAGCTTTCTTT. The chain couples TRBV20-1 to TRBJ1-1, with no clear D. The germline V and J ends were trimmed by 3 bases and 3 bases, with 17 bases remaining between them. CDR1 and CDR2 from the germline V gene are DFQATT and SNEGSKA (reference sequence). The CDR3 runs to 15 residues.